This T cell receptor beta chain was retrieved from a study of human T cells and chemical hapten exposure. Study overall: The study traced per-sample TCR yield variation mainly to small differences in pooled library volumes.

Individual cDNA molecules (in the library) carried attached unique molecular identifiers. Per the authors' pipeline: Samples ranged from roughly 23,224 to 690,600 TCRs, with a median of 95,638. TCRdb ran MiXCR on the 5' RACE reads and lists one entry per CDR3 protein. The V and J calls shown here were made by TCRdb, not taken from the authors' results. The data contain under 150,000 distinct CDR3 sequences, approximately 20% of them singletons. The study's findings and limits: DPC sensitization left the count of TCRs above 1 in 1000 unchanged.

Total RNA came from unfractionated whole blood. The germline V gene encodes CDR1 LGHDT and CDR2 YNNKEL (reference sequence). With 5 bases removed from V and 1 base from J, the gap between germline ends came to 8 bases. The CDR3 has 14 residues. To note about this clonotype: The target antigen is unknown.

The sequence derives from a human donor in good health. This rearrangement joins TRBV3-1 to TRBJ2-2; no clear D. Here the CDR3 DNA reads TGTGCCAGCAGCGTCGGTGGGAACACCGGGGAGCTGTTTTTT. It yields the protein CASSVGGNTGELFF.